Reported below is one T cell receptor beta chain. Generated by immunoSEQ multiplex PCR, the TCRdb table keeps only in-frame clones and is missing some. The sample includes approximately 6,600 clones, roughly 78% of them seen just once. The V and J ends lost 2 bases and 5 bases, in that order; junction bases with no gene match: 19. Germline CDR1 reads SEHNR; CDR2 reads FQNEAQ (reference sequence). CDR3 size: 19 residues. This specimen comes from a study of high-grade serous ovarian cancer treatment subgroups. Tumor samples were obtained before definitive surgery or chemotherapy. The origin of this receptor is a human donor with high-grade serous ovarian cancer. The V call is TRBV7-9, the J call TRBJ2-7, with TRBD1 matching over 9 bases. Sequences were obtained from tumor tissue. The CDR3 bases are TGTGCCAGCAGCTTACCCTCAACGTCGGACAGGGGAAGGCTCGACGAGCAGTACTTC. It yields the protein CASSLPSTSDRGRLDEQYF.